A single sample gave rise to the 19 T cell receptor beta chains below, sequenced in a study of blood T cell repertoires in COVID-19. Some clones are missing from TCRdb's copy, which holds only in-frame ones; the method was immunoSEQ multiplex PCR. The sample holds roughly 190,000 clones, approximately 90% seen once. Sequencing input: peripheral blood. The receptor set was obtained from a man between 35 and 55 years old with active or convalescent COVID-19.

This chain joins TRBV28 and TRBJ1-1, with D perhaps TRBD1 (5 bases). This CDR3 is built from 17 residues. The germline V gene has CDR1 MDHEN and CDR2 SYDVKM. Trimming took off 3 bases at V and 1 base at J, with 18 bases between the two ends. CDR3 nucleotides: TGTGCCAGCAGTTTTGGGGCCGTGGGCGGAACGAACACTGAAGCTTTCTTT. Translating gives CASSFGAVGGTNTEAFF.

V is TRBV3-1 (or the pseudogene TRBV3-2) and J is TRBJ2-1; tentatively, D is TRBD2 (6 bases). The V and J ends lost 3 bases and 14 bases respectively, with 32 bases between them. The CDR3 is 18 residues long. Germline CDR1 is LGHDT and CDR2 is YNNKEL (reference sequence). The CDR3 region has the DNA TGTGCCAGCAGCCAGGATGAAATTGGGACTGTTTCCCCCGAAAGGGAGTTCTTC. Residues: CASSQDEIGTVSPEREFF.

The chain combines TRBV6-6 with TRBJ2-2; 7 bases map to TRBD2. The CDR3 is made up of 14 amino acids. Trimming removed 8 bases from V and 0 bases from J; junction bases left unmatched: 3. Per the germline V gene, CDR1 is MNHNY and CDR2 is SVGAGI (reference sequence). The CDR3 DNA follows: TGTGCCAGCCACCGGGGGGCGAACACCGGGGAGCTGTTTTTT. It specifies CASHRGANTGELFF.

V usage is TRBV7-9 and J usage is TRBJ2-1; the match to TRBD2 covers 10 bases. Germline CDR1 SEHNR, CDR2 FQNEAQ (reference sequence). The CDR3 runs 12 residues. V lost 3 bases and J lost 15; bases outside the gene matches: 5. CDR3 loop: CASSFGTSAPFF. Written as DNA, the CDR3 is TGTGCCAGCAGCTTCGGGACTAGCGCCCCGTTCTTC.

In this sample, this clone turned up a few times. The chain is built from TRBV7-2 and TRBJ2-3, with D maybe TRBD1 (5 bases). Germline-derived CDR1 and CDR2 are SGHTA and FQGNSA. The CDR3 consists of 15 residues. V gave up 3 bases and J gave up 2 bases, with 12 bases separating them. This CDR3 reads CASSFQGANTDTQYF. CDR3 nucleotides: TGTGCCAGCAGCTTTCAAGGGGCGAACACAGATACGCAGTATTTT.

The rearrangement joins TRBV3-1 (or the pseudogene TRBV3-2) to TRBJ1-2; weak D call: TRBD1 (5 bases). Germline CDR1 LGHDT, CDR2 YNNKEL (reference sequence). V lost 1 base, J lost 7 bases, and 13 bases lay in between. This CDR3 region has 14 residues. The DNA of the CDR3 is TGTGCCAGCAGCCAAGGACAGAATGTGGGTGGCTACACCTTC. It translates to CASSQGQNVGGYTF.

CDR3 nucleotides: TGTGCCTGGAGGTCTAGCGGGGGGTCCAATGAGCAGTTCTTC. Translation: CAWRSSGGSNEQFF. The chain links TRBV30 to TRBJ2-1; 11 bases fit TRBD2. The CDR3 length is 14 residues. V lost 3 bases, J lost 6 bases, and 4 bases stayed unmatched. The germline V gene encodes CDR1 GTSNPN and CDR2 SVGIG (reference sequence).

In nucleotides, the CDR3 is TGTGCCAGCAGGCCCGGGACAAATCTCGATGAGCAGTTCTTC. Its translation is CASRPGTNLDEQFF. This rearrangement joins TRBV27 to TRBJ2-1; maybe TRBD1 (6 bases). The germline V gene encodes CDR1 MNHEY and CDR2 SMNVEV (reference sequence). Trimming removed 6 bases at V and 8 bases at J, with 17 bases between. The CDR3 runs 14 residues.

The CDR3 loop is CASLSRGREVGGNQPQHF. CDR3 sequence (DNA): TGTGCCAGCCTATCGCGGGGCAGGGAGGTTGGCGGCAATCAGCCCCAGCATTTT. The genes are TRBV28 and TRBJ1-5; the D gene is possibly TRBD1 (5 bases). The CDR3 runs to 18 residues. Germline V gene sequence: CDR1 MDHEN, CDR2 SYDVKM. V shed 8 bases and J shed 2 bases, with 25 bases lying between them.

The chain combines TRBV7-3 with TRBJ2-3, with TRBD1 identical over 9 bases. V lost 5 bases to trimming and J lost 2 bases; unmatched junction nucleotides: 2. The length of the CDR3 is 14 residues. Looked up from germline, CDR1 is SGHTA and CDR2 is FQGTGA. The CDR3 region has the DNA TGTGCCAGCAGCCGGACAGGGGCCACAGATACGCAGTATTTT. This sequence encodes CASSRTGATDTQYF.

The gene calls are TRBV14 and TRBJ2-2; D remains ambiguous. The CDR3 runs 14 residues. Trimming removed 4 bases from V and 4 bases from J, with 10 bases in between. In germline, CDR1 is SGHDN, CDR2 FVKESK. CDR3 DNA sequence: TGTGCCAGCAGCCCTGCCCCAGGCACCGGGGAGCTGTTTTTT. It translates to CASSPAPGTGELFF.

The chain couples TRBV19 to TRBJ1-2; 7 bases fit TRBD1. Trimming took 7 bases from V and 7 from J; bases not matched to a gene: 6. The CDR3 runs to 12 residues. The germline gives CDR1 LNHDA, CDR2 SQIVND (reference sequence). CDR3 sequence (DNA): TGTGCCAGTAAAGAGGGGGCACTTGGCTACACCTTC. Translated, it gives CASKEGALGYTF. The full variable domain, completed using reference TRBV19 and TRBJ1-2, is DGGITQSPKYLFRKEGQNVTLSCEQNLNHDAMYWYRQDPGQGLRLIYYSQIVNDFQKGDIAEGYSVSREKKESFPLTVTSAQKNPTAFYLCASKEGALGYTFGSGTRLTVV.

This rearrangement joins TRBV7-9 to TRBJ2-7, with 8 bases aligning to TRBD1. V lost 5 bases, J lost 0 bases, and 9 bases stayed unmatched. The CDR3 runs to 16 residues. Germline-derived CDR1 and CDR2 are SEHNR and FQNEAQ (reference sequence). The DNA for the CDR3 is TGTGCCAGCAGCCCTGGTACAGGGGGACCCTCCTACGAGCAGTACTTC. Protein product: CASSPGTGGPSYEQYF.

The gene calls are TRBV6-5 and TRBJ2-7; 7 bases agree with TRBD1. Germline CDR1 and CDR2: MNHEY and SVGAGI. This CDR3 comprises 14 residues. J was trimmed by 6 bases and V by 5 bases; bases with no gene match: 10. The CDR3, as DNA: TGTGCCAGCAGTCGACAGGGTGGGGCCTCCGAGCAGTACTTC. This gives the protein CASSRQGGASEQYF.

V usage is TRBV5-6 and J usage is TRBJ1-5; no firm D call. Germline CDR1 reads SGHDT; CDR2 reads YYEEEE. V was trimmed by 3 bases and J by 6 bases, leaving 22 bases between them. This CDR3 spans 17 amino acids. This CDR3 reads CASSSRREGMWSQPQHF. The DNA of the CDR3 is TGTGCCAGCAGCTCCCGCCGAGAGGGAATGTGGAGTCAGCCCCAGCATTTT.

A single count supports this clone. The CDR3 DNA reads as TGTGCCAGCTCACCACCAGGCAGGGAAGCCACATCCCTCTACAATGAGCAGTTCTTC. It codes for CASSPPGREATSLYNEQFF. The chain combines TRBV18 with TRBJ2-1; tentative D call: TRBD1 (5 bases). Germline CDR1 reads KGHSH; CDR2 reads LQKENI. This CDR3 is 19 amino acids long. The V end was cut by 0 bases, the J end by 3 bases, with 21 bases between.

The gene calls are TRBV6-5 and TRBJ1-6; D is uncertain. The CDR3 covers 15 residues. The V gene's germline CDR1 is MNHEY and CDR2 SVGAGI. Trimming removed 5 bases from V and 2 bases from J, with 10 bases in between. The CDR3: CASSLASPYNSPLHF. The DNA of the CDR3 is TGTGCCAGCAGTCTCGCCAGTCCCTATAATTCACCCCTCCACTTT.

The chain is built from TRBV5-4 and TRBJ1-2; a weak D match, TRBD1 (5 bases). In germline, CDR1 is SGHNT, CDR2 YYREEE (reference sequence). Trimming removed 5 bases at V and 4 bases at J, with 9 bases between. This CDR3 spans 12 amino acids. The CDR3, as DNA: TGTGCCAGCAGGGGGGGACTCTATGGCTACACCTTC. This translates into CASRGGLYGYTF.

The V and J genes are TRBV19 and TRBJ1-6; 7 bases line up with TRBD1. The CDR3 extends over 14 amino acids. Germline V lookup: CDR1 LNHDA, CDR2 SQIVND (reference sequence). The V segment lost 2 bases and the J segment 7 bases; nucleotides outside the gene matches: 2. The CDR3 region is CASSIRGQNSPLHF. The DNA for the CDR3 is TGTGCCAGTAGTATAAGGGGGCAAAATTCACCCCTCCACTTT.